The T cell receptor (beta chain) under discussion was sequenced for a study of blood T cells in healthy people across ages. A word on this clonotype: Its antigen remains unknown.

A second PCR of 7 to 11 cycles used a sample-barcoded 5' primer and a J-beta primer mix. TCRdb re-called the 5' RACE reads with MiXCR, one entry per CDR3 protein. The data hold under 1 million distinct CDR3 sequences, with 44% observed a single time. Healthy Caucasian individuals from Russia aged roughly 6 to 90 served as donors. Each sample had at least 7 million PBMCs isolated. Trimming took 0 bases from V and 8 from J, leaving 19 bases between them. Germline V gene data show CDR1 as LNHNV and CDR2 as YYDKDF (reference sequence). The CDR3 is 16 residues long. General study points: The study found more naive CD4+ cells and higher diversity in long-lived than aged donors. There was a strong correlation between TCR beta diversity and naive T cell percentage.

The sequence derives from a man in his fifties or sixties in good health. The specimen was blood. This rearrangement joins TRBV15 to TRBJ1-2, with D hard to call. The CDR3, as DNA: TGTGCCACCAGCAGAGATAGGGCCATTCGGATCAGGGGCTACACCTTC. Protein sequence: CATSRDRAIRIRGYTF.